This TCR beta chain came from a study of T cell responses to AZD1222 COVID-19 vaccine. Broader study findings: Clonal diversity may have been underestimated in mostly white British donors.

CDR1 KGHDR and CDR2 SFDVKD come from the germline V gene. Trimming took 7 bases from V and 1 from J, leaving 5 bases between them. The CDR3 contains 12 residues. Generated by immunoSEQ multiplex PCR, the TCRdb table keeps only in-frame clones and is missing some. The sample comprises roughly 120,000 clones, about 90% of which are singletons, and over 7.5% rests with the top ten. For this clone: Its target is unknown.

The chain uses TRBV24-1 and TRBJ2-3; tentative D call: TRBD2 (5 bases). This specimen was peripheral blood, taken on day 0 of AZD1222 vaccination. The TCR comes from an adult in good health. CDR3 loop: CATSGGTDTQYF. CDR3 in DNA: TGTGCCACCAGCGGGGGCACAGATACGCAGTATTTT.